The subject of this entry is one T cell receptor beta chain. The antigen remains undetermined. The data are from a study of pediatric ulcerative colitis. Broader study findings: Compared with controls, ulcerative colitis showed greater blood-rectum clone sharing.

CDR3 size: 16 residues. V was clipped by 6 bases and J by 2 bases, with 19 bases between them. Germline V CDR1 and CDR2: LNHDA, SQIVND (reference sequence). Produced via immunoSEQ multiplex PCR; TCRdb's table is partial and in-frame only. The sample records about 64,000 clones, 75% to 85% being singletons. The specimen was blood. The chain links TRBV19 to TRBJ1-2; D unresolved. The source of this sequence is a boy aged 5-17 years with moderate ulcerative colitis. CDR3 amino acids: CASRNPLVRMNYGYTF. CDR3 DNA: TGTGCCAGTAGAAATCCCCTTGTCAGGATGAACTATGGCTACACCTTC.